A single sample is the source of the 2 T cell receptor beta chains below, sequenced in a study of blood T cell repertoires in COVID-19. Some clones are missing from TCRdb's copy, which holds only in-frame ones; the method was immunoSEQ multiplex PCR. The sample includes over 150,000 clones, 75% to 90% of them seen just once. Specimen: peripheral blood. The receptors were gathered from a woman in her fifties or sixties with acute or convalescent COVID-19.

CDR3 loop: CASSPGTGSSNTEAFF. The CDR3 bases are TGCGCCAGCAGCCCAGGGACAGGGTCCTCGAACACTGAAGCTTTCTTT. The V call is TRBV5-1, the J call TRBJ1-1; 9 bases map to TRBD1. The CDR3 runs 16 residues. V lost 4 bases, J lost 1 base, and 8 bases stayed unmatched. CDR1 is SGHRS and CDR2 is YFSETQ in the germline V gene. Using reference TRBV5-1 and TRBJ1-1 for the parts outside the CDR3, the full variable domain is KAGVTQTPRYLIKTRGQQVTLSCSPISGHRSVSWYQQTPGQGLQFLFEYFSETQRNKGNFPGRFSGRQFSNSRSEMNVSTLELGDSALYLCASSPGTGSSNTEAFFGQGTRLTVV.

This chain connects TRBV11-1 to TRBJ1-1; 7 positions agree with TRBD1. Germline assignment: CDR1 SGHAT and CDR2 FQDESV (reference sequence). The junction had 5 bases not matched to a gene; V was cut back by 2 bases and J by 5 bases. This CDR3 has 14 amino acids. CDR3 sequence reads: CASSLRQGGTEAFF. CDR3 nucleotide sequence: TGTGCCAGCAGCTTAAGGCAGGGGGGAACTGAAGCTTTCTTT. The full variable domain, in which reference TRBV11-1 and TRBJ1-1 provide the parts outside the CDR3, is EAEVAQSPRYKITEKSQAVAFWCDPISGHATLYWYRQILGQGPELLVQFQDESVVDDSQLPKDRFSAERLKGVDSTLKIQPAELGDSAMYLCASSLRQGGTEAFFGQGTRLTVV.